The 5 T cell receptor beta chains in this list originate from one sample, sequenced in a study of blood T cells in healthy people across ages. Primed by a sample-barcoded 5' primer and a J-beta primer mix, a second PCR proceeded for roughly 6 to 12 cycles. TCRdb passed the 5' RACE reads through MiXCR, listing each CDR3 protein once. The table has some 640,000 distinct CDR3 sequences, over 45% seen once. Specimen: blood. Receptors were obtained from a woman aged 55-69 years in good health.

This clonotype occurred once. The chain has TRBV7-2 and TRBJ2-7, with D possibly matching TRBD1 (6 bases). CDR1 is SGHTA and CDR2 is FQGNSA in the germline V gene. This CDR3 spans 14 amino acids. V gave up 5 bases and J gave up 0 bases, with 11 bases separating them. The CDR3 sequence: CASSKQGSSYEQYF. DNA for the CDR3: TGTGCCAGCAGCAAACAGGGTAGCTCCTACGAGCAGTACTTC. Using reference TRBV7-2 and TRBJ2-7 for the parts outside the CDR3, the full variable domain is GAGVSQSPSNKVTEKGKDVELRCDPISGHTALYWYRQSLGQGLEFLIYFQGNSAPDKSGLPSDRFSAERTGGSVSTLTIQRTQQEDSAVYLCASSKQGSSYEQYFGPGTRLTVT.

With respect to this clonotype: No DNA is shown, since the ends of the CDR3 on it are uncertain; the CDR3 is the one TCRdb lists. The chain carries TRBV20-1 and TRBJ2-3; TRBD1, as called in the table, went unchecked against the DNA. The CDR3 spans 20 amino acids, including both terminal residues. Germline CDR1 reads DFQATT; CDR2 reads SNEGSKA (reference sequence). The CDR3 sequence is CSAKVQGAQEQYFGPDTQYF.

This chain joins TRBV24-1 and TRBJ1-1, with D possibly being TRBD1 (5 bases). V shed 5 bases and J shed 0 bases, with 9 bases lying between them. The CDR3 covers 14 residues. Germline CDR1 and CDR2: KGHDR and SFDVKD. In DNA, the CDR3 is TGTGCCACCAGTGCCTCAGGGTTGAACACTGAAGCTTTCTTT. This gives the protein CATSASGLNTEAFF.

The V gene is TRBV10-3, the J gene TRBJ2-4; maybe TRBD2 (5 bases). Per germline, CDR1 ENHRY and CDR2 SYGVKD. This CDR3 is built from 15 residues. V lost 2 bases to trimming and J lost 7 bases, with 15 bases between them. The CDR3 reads CAISENTGTRNIQYF. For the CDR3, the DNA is TGTGCCATCAGTGAGAACACGGGAACCAGGAACATTCAGTACTTC.

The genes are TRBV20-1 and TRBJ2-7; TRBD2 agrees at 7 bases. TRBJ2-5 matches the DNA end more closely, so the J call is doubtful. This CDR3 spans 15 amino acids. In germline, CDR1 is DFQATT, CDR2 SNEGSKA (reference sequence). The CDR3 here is CSARRGRAPQETQYF. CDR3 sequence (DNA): TGCAGTGCCAGACGTGGGAGGGCCCCCCAGGAGACCCAGTACTTC.